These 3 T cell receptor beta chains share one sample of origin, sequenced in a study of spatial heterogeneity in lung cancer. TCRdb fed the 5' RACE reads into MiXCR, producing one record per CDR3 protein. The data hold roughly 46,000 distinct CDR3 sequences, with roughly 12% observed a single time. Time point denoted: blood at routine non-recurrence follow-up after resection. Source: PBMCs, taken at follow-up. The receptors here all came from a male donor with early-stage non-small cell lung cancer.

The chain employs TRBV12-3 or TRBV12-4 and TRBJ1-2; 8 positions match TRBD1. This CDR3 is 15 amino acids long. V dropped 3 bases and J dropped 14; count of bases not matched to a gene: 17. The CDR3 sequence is CASSFRTGNVLRATF. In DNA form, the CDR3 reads TGTGCCAGCAGTTTCAGGACAGGGAACGTCCTCCGGGCGACCTTC.

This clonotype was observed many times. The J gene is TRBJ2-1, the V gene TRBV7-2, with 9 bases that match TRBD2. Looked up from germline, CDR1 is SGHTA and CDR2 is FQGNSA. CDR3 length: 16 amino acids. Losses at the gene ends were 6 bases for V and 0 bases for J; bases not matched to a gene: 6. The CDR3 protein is CASRAAGGRSYNEQFF. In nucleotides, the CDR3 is TGTGCCAGCAGGGCAGCGGGGGGCCGCTCCTACAATGAGCAGTTCTTC.

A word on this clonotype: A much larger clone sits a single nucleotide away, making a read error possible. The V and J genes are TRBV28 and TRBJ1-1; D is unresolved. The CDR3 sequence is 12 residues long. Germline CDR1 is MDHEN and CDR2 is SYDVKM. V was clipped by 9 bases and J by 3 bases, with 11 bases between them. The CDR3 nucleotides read TGTGCCAGAAGTCAAAGACACACTGAAGCTTTCTTT. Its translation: CARSQRHTEAFF.